This is a list of T cell receptor beta chains from one sample in a study of technical replicates of blood from several donors. Profiled with immunoSEQ multiplex PCR; TCRdb holds only in-frame clones, not every one. In the table there are 80,000 or so clones, 95% to 98% of which are singletons. Specimen: T cells isolated from PBMCs. The receptors come from a human donor in good health. Each CDR3 is given with its conserved first and last residue. The D gene is left open where the match is weak. Clone size is given for some rows only: seen once, a few or many times, or a class if the clone is expanded.

>-|TRBJ1-5|-|TRBV5-1
CASSLAGLQPQHF
TGCGCCAGCAGCTTGGCGGGTTTACAGCCCCAGCATTTT
>-|TRBJ2-5|-|TRBV5-1
CASSLASVLYGAEQGYRETQYF
TGCGCCAGCAGCTTGGCCTCGGTTTTGTACGGGGCGGAACAGGGTTACAGGGAGACCCAGTACTTC
>-|TRBJ1-2|-|TRBV5-6
CASSLVESWYGYTF
TGTGCCAGCAGCTTGGTGGAGTCTTGGTATGGCTACACCTTC
>-|TRBJ2-1|TRBD1|TRBV2
CASNRHPGTGGSYNEQFF
TGTGCCAGCAACAGACACCCCGGGACAGGGGGCTCTTACAATGAGCAGTTCTTC
>-|TRBJ2-3|-|TRBV5-1
CASGLAGWDTDTQYF
TGCGCCAGCGGATTGGCGGGGTGGGACACAGATACGCAGTATTTT
>-|TRBJ1-1|TRBD1|TRBV7-9
CASSSTRQGRGDTEAFF
TGTGCCAGCAGCTCAACCAGACAGGGTCGTGGGGACACTGAAGCTTTCTTT
>-|TRBJ1-6|-|TRBV5-6
CASSLVYEGLSPLHF
TGTGCCAGCAGCTTGGTGTATGAGGGCCTTTCGCCCCTCCACTTT
>-|TRBJ1-1|-|TRBV18
CASSPSLAVNTEAFF
TGTGCCAGCTCACCGTCACTGGCGGTGAACACTGAAGCTTTCTTT
>once|TRBJ1-2|TRBD1|TRBV5-1
CASSLKGTGASYTF
TGCGCCAGCAGCCTAAAGGGTACAGGGGCTTCCTACACCTTC
>once|TRBJ1-2|-|TRBV5-1
CASSSEGRRAIDGYTF
TGCGCCAGCAGCTCCGAAGGCAGGCGGGCTATTGATGGCTACACCTTC
>-|TRBJ2-5|-|TRBV7-6
CASSLRGDPQETQYF
TGTGCCAGCAGCTTACGGGGAGACCCCCAAGAGACCCAGTACTTC
>-|TRBJ2-3|TRBD2|TRBV27
CASGLGLAGGTGMPDTQYF
TGTGCCAGCGGCCTTGGACTAGCGGGGGGCACGGGCATGCCAGATACGCAGTATTTT
>-|TRBJ2-1|-|TRBV9
CASSTHNEQFF
TGTGCCAGCAGCACTCACAATGAGCAGTTCTTC
>-|TRBJ2-3|TRBD2|TRBV4-2
CASSQRTSIDTQYF
TGTGCCAGCAGCCAACGGACTAGTATAGATACGCAGTATTTT
>-|TRBJ1-2|TRBD1|TRBV23-1
CASSQSSPGQVIELDYGYTF
TGCGCCAGCAGTCAATCGTCCCCAGGACAGGTGATAGAGCTCGACTATGGCTACACCTTC
>-|TRBJ2-7|-|TRBV7-9
CASSGHRVYEQYF
TGTGCCAGCAGCGGGCACAGGGTCTACGAGCAGTACTTC
>-|TRBJ2-3|TRBD2|TRBV5-4
CASSLDRLAPMNTQYF
TGTGCCAGCAGCTTGGATAGACTAGCGCCTATGAATACGCAGTATTTT
>-|TRBJ2-2|TRBD1|TRBV10-3
CAIRTGVVGTGELFF
TGTGCCATCAGAACAGGGGTGGTGGGAACCGGGGAGCTGTTTTTT
>-|TRBJ1-5|TRBD1|TRBV5-1
CASSLGTGHQPQHF
TGCGCCAGCAGCTTAGGGACAGGACATCAGCCCCAGCATTTT
>-|TRBJ2-1|TRBD1|TRBV7-2
CASSLIRTGAPSRYNEQFF
TGTGCCAGCAGCCTCATCAGGACAGGGGCCCCCTCACGTTACAATGAGCAGTTCTTC
>-|TRBJ2-7|-|TRBV6-1
CASIMDRLIYEQYF
TGTGCCAGCATTATGGACAGATTAATCTACGAGCAGTACTTC
>-|TRBJ2-1|TRBD2|TRBV7-2
CAITKASSGGGNEQFF
TGTGCCATCACAAAGGCGTCTAGCGGGGGGGGGAATGAGCAGTTCTTC
>-|TRBJ1-2|TRBD1|TRBV19
CASSIVDRGLRGYTF
TGTGCCAGTAGTATCGTGGACAGGGGCCTCCGAGGCTACACCTTC
>-|TRBJ1-5|TRBD1|TRBV6-4
CASSSGQGAIYIGNQPQHF
TGTGCCAGCAGTTCTGGACAGGGGGCGATATATATTGGCAATCAGCCCCAGCATTTT
>-|TRBJ2-7|TRBD1|TRBV5-4
CASSLGRGRDEQYF
TGTGCCAGCAGCTTGGGCAGGGGGCGCGACGAGCAGTACTTC
>-|TRBJ2-2|TRBD2|TRBV4-1
CASSQDRWEGRSTGELFF
TGCGCCAGCAGCCAAGATAGGTGGGAGGGCCGCTCCACCGGGGAGCTGTTTTTT
>-|TRBJ2-5|TRBD2|TRBV6-6
CASRPSLAGGETQYF
TGTGCCAGCAGACCGTCTTTAGCGGGGGGTGAGACCCAGTACTTC
>-|TRBJ1-1|TRBD1|TRBV6-5
CASSRQGPYTEAFF
TGTGCCAGCAGCAGACAGGGGCCCTACACTGAAGCTTTCTTT
>-|TRBJ2-7|-|TRBV11-3
CASSRQAKSYEQYF
TGTGCCAGCAGCCGACAGGCTAAGAGCTACGAGCAGTACTTC
>-|TRBJ1-2|-|TRBV27
CASSLGPFYGYTF
TGTGCCAGCAGTTTAGGGCCCTTCTATGGCTACACCTTC
>-|TRBJ2-7|TRBD1|TRBV6-1
CASSNRDRGDEQYF
TGTGCCAGCAGTAACCGGGACAGGGGGGACGAGCAGTACTTC
>-|TRBJ2-1|-|TRBV2
CASSSGKGSYNEQFF
TGTGCCAGCAGTTCAGGGAAGGGTTCCTACAATGAGCAGTTCTTC
>-|TRBJ1-4|-|TRBV7-9
CASSLGGVELFF
TGTGCCAGCAGCCTCGGCGGGGTGGAACTGTTTTTT
>once|TRBJ2-7|-|TRBV7-9
CASSHQYEQYF
TGTGCCAGCAGCCACCAGTACGAGCAGTACTTC
>-|TRBJ1-2|TRBD1|TRBV7-2
CASSLVDRGDYGYTF
TGTGCCAGCAGCTTAGTAGACAGGGGGGACTATGGCTACACCTTC
>-|TRBJ1-4|TRBD1|TRBV2
CASKQGVKNEKLFF
TGTGCCAGCAAACAGGGGGTGAAGAATGAAAAACTGTTTTTT
>once|TRBJ2-1|TRBD2|TRBV5-1
CASSLSSSGTIYNEQFF
TGCGCCAGCAGCTTGTCGTCTAGCGGCACGATCTACAATGAGCAGTTCTTC
>-|TRBJ1-1|TRBD1|TRBV28
CASRTGGVSTEAFF
TGTGCCAGCAGAACAGGGGGGGTGAGCACTGAAGCTTTCTTT
>-|TRBJ2-5|TRBD1|TRBV11-3
CASSSQGPRETQYF
TGTGCCAGCAGCTCACAGGGGCCCCGGGAGACCCAGTACTTC
>-|TRBJ1-1|TRBD1|TRBV2
CASSDRGNRGLDNEAFF
TGTGCCAGCAGTGACAGGGGCAACAGGGGATTGGATAATGAAGCTTTCTTT
>-|TRBJ2-3|-|TRBV19
CASGWEGGSADTQYF
TGTGCCAGTGGATGGGAGGGGGGCAGCGCAGATACGCAGTATTTT
>-|TRBJ2-1|-|TRBV2
CATETSAGNEQFF
TGTGCCACCGAAACCTCAGCGGGCAATGAGCAGTTCTTC
>-|TRBJ1-1|-|TRBV29-1
CSVAGRNTEAFF
TGCAGCGTTGCAGGCAGGAACACTGAAGCTTTCTTT
>-|TRBJ2-7|-|TRBV28
CASSLWTAHSYEQYF
TGTGCCAGCAGTTTGTGGACAGCGCACAGCTACGAGCAGTACTTC
>-|TRBJ1-1|-|TRBV25-1
CASSESLRNTEAFF
TGTGCCAGCAGTGAAAGCCTGAGGAACACTGAAGCTTTCTTT
>-|TRBJ2-7|TRBD1|TRBV27
CASSLWTGVPYEQYF
TGTGCCAGCAGTTTATGGACAGGGGTTCCCTACGAGCAGTACTTC
>-|TRBJ2-7|-|TRBV28
CASSPAQGYEQYF
TGTGCCAGCAGTCCCGCTCAGGGCTACGAGCAGTACTTC
>-|TRBJ2-1|TRBD2|TRBV20-1
CSAGLGPEQFF
TGCAGTGCTGGACTAGGACCTGAGCAGTTCTTC
>-|TRBJ2-3|TRBD2|TRBV7-9
CASSYPLGRGGLADTQYF
TGTGCCAGCAGCTATCCGCTGGGGCGGGGGGGCCTCGCAGATACGCAGTATTTT
>-|TRBJ1-1|TRBD1|TRBV14
CASSPNHRGYMNTEAFF
TGTGCCAGCAGCCCCAACCACAGGGGTTATATGAACACTGAAGCTTTCTTT
>-|TRBJ2-2|TRBD1|TRBV5-4
CASSPGQTTGELFF
TGTGCCAGCAGCCCGGGACAGACCACCGGGGAGCTGTTTTTT
>-|TRBJ2-7|TRBD2|TRBV5-1
CASSLTTSASYEQYF
TGCGCCAGCAGCCTAACCACTAGCGCCTCCTACGAGCAGTACTTC